This record looks at one TCR beta chain sequence and its context. The sample is drawn from a study of blood T cells in healthy people across ages. A second PCR of roughly 7 to 11 cycles used a sample-barcoded 5' primer and a J-beta primer mix. From the 5' RACE reads, TCRdb called clonotypes with MiXCR, one entry per CDR3 protein. The data contain 1.5 million or so distinct CDR3 sequences, approximately 39% of them seen just once; the ten biggest clones take up around 4%. Per germline, CDR1 DFQATT and CDR2 SNEGSKA (reference sequence). Trimming at V came to 2 bases and at J to 4 bases, leaving 7 bases not matched to a gene. The CDR3 is made up of 15 amino acids.

The sequenced material came from blood. The receptor was derived from a woman between 18 and 29 years old in good health. The chain uses TRBV20-1 and TRBJ1-5; 8 positions agree with TRBD1. CDR3 amino acids: CSARTPDRVNQPQHF. As DNA, the CDR3 is TGCAGTGCTAGAACCCCGGACAGGGTGAATCAGCCCCAGCATTTT.